This T cell receptor (beta chain) was captured in a study of response to subunit inactivated influenza vaccine. The study's findings and limits: Few new T cells, the authors suggested, are recruited by each seasonal influenza vaccination.

Germline V lookup: CDR1 SGHVS, CDR2 FNYEAQ. The CDR3 has 13 residues. V shed 5 bases and J shed 1 base, with 8 bases lying between them. This clonotype has ten or more counts. Its target is not known. A single record per CDR3 protein comes from TCRdb applying MiXCR to the RT-PCR reads. The table shows hundreds of thousands of distinct CDR3 sequences, with about 12% occurring only once. This clonotype originated in a man aged 50 to 60 who received an inactivated influenza vaccine. The chain combines TRBV7-6 with TRBJ1-1; no firm D call. This specimen consisted of PBMCs from blood, obtained on the day of vaccination. CDR3 nucleotides: TGTGCCAGCAGCGTCACAGAGAACACTGAAGCTTTCTTT. As protein: CASSVTENTEAFF.